This is a list of T cell receptor beta chains from one sample in a study of blood T cell repertoires in COVID-19. The data were produced by immunoSEQ multiplex PCR, yet TCRdb's version contains in-frame clones alone and is incomplete. The sample gives approximately 80,000 clones, 85% of which show up once; around a tenth is in the top ten. The sequenced material came from peripheral blood. All receptors come from a man aged 50-59 years with COVID-19, enrolled during active disease. Each CDR3 is given with its conserved first and last residue. Each record gives: clone size, J gene, D gene, V gene, CDR3 DNA, CDR3 protein. D genes are given only for firm matches. Some rows mark clone size as missing; the rest say once, few, many or name a class of expanded clone.

>once|TRBJ2-1|.|TRBV3-1/TRBV3-2
TGTGCCAGCAGCCAAGCCGGTTTGGGCGGGCTCGCCTACAATGAGCAGTTCTTC
CASSQAGLGGLAYNEQFF
>.|TRBJ1-2|.|TRBV24-1
TGTGCCACCAGTGAGGCGGCGGGCCAGGGGATGTATGGCTACACCTTC
CATSEAAGQGMYGYTF
>.|TRBJ1-4|TRBD1|TRBV10-3
TGTGCCATCAGTAGGACAGGGTCTAATGAAAAACTGTTTTTT
CAISRTGSNEKLFF
>.|TRBJ2-7|.|TRBV6-5
TGTGCCACCGTAGGGACTGAGTACGAGCAGTACTTC
CATVGTEYEQYF
>.|TRBJ1-5|.|TRBV28
TGTGCCAGCAGTTCGCTCAGGGGTCAGCCCCAGCATTTT
CASSSLRGQPQHF
>few|TRBJ1-1|TRBD1|TRBV28
TGTGCCAGCAGGGCCGGGACAGGGAACACTGAAGCTTTCTTT
CASRAGTGNTEAFF
>.|TRBJ2-7|.|TRBV20-1
TGCAGTGCTAGTGTTTTCACAGGGTGGAACTCCTACGAGCAGTACTTC
CSASVFTGWNSYEQYF
>.|TRBJ2-7|TRBD2|TRBV28
TGTGCCAGCAGGGGCGGGAGTAGGTACGAGCAGTACTTC
CASRGGSRYEQYF
>.|TRBJ2-7|.|TRBV11-2
TGTGCCAGCAGCTTAGATCGAGCCCAGGGATCCTACGAGCAGTACTTC
CASSLDRAQGSYEQYF
>once|TRBJ2-3|TRBD2|TRBV6-2/TRBV6-3
TGTGCCAGCAGTCCCCTCGGGCGGGAGACGGGGACAGATACGCAGTATTTT
CASSPLGRETGTDTQYF
>.|TRBJ2-5|.|TRBV6-4
TGTGCCACCCTGACCGGGGAGACCCAGTACTTC
CATLTGETQYF
>.|TRBJ2-3|.|TRBV15
TGTGCCACCAGCAGAGACGGCGGCGTTGGCACAGATACGCAGTATTTT
CATSRDGGVGTDTQYF
>once|TRBJ2-7|.|TRBV6-5
TGTGCCAGCAAAGTGGGGGAGGTGGGGGAGCAGTACTTC
CASKVGEVGEQYF
>.|TRBJ2-1|TRBD1|TRBV7-6
TGTGCCAGCAGCTTAGCTGCCGGGACAGGGCACAATGAGCAGTTCTTC
CASSLAAGTGHNEQFF
>.|TRBJ2-5|.|TRBV6-6
TGTGCCAGCAGTTACGGGAGACAAGAGACCCAGTACTTC
CASSYGRQETQYF
>.|TRBJ1-5|.|TRBV4-3
TGCGCCAGCAGCCAGGAGAGGGGGCAGCCCCAGCATTTT
CASSQERGQPQHF
>.|TRBJ1-5|TRBD1|TRBV19
TGTGCCAGTAGTCTTCGGACAGGGGGCTCAAGGGGTCAGCCCCAGCATTTT
CASSLRTGGSRGQPQHF
>once|TRBJ1-4|.|TRBV6-5
TGTGCCAGCAGTTACTCGAACAGGCCAAATGAAAAACTGTTTTTT
CASSYSNRPNEKLFF
>.|TRBJ2-5|TRBD1|TRBV29-1
TGCAGCGTTGAAGAGAGAGGGGGCGAGACCCAGTACTTC
CSVEERGGETQYF
>.|TRBJ2-5|TRBD2|TRBV7-7
TGTGCTAGCAGCCCGCTAGCGGTTCAAGAGACCCAGTACTTC
CASSPLAVQETQYF
>.|TRBJ1-2|TRBD1|TRBV28
TGTGCCAGCAGTTTATCCCTGACAGGGGGGTATGGCTACACCTTC
CASSLSLTGGYGYTF
>.|TRBJ2-6|TRBD1|TRBV6-5
TGTGCCAGCAGTACAGGGGCTGGGGCCAACGTCCTGACTTTC
CASSTGAGANVLTF
>.|TRBJ1-1|.|TRBV2
TGTGCCAGCACCGCGCTCATGAACACTGAAGCTTTCTTT
CASTALMNTEAFF
>.|TRBJ2-1|TRBD2|TRBV29-1
TGCAGCGTTAGGTCCCCCAGCGGGAGGGTCAGCAATGAGCAGTTCTTC
CSVRSPSGRVSNEQFF
>.|TRBJ2-1|TRBD1|TRBV11-2
TGTGCCAGCAGCCCAAGACAGGGTCAGGGGCATGAGCAGTTCTTC
CASSPRQGQGHEQFF
>once|TRBJ2-1|.|TRBV19
TGTGCCACTACACGGGGAAGCTCCTACAATGAGCAGTTCTTC
CATTRGSSYNEQFF
>.|TRBJ2-2|.|TRBV19
TGTGCCAGTAGTATTTGGAGCGGGGAGCTGTTTTTT
CASSIWSGELFF
>.|TRBJ1-5|.|TRBV6-5
TGTGCCAGCAGTTCGGGCAATCAGCCCCAGCATTTT
CASSSGNQPQHF
>.|TRBJ1-2|.|TRBV7-8
TGTGCCAGCAGCGACGCAGGGGACGGCTACACCTTC
CASSDAGDGYTF
>.|TRBJ2-7|TRBD1|TRBV27
TGTGCCAGCAGTCCAAAAACAGGGGCCAGGGCCTACGAGCAGTACTTC
CASSPKTGARAYEQYF
>.|TRBJ1-6|.|TRBV11-2
TGTGCCAGCAGCGTGGGAGGCTCCTATAATTCACCCCTCCACTTT
CASSVGGSYNSPLHF
>.|TRBJ2-7|.|TRBV5-8
TGTGCCAGCAGCTTTCGGGGTTCCTACGAGCAGTACTTC
CASSFRGSYEQYF
>.|TRBJ1-4|TRBD1|TRBV10-3
TGTGCCATCAGTGGGACACAGGGGGAATCGTTTGAAAAACTGTTTTTT
CAISGTQGESFEKLFF
>once|TRBJ2-7|.|TRBV3-1/TRBV3-2
TGTGCCAGCAGCCAGGCCAACTACGAGCAGTACTTC
CASSQANYEQYF
>.|TRBJ2-7|TRBD2|TRBV9
TGTGCCAGCAGCGAGCCCTCACTAGCGGGCGAGCAGTACTTC
CASSEPSLAGEQYF